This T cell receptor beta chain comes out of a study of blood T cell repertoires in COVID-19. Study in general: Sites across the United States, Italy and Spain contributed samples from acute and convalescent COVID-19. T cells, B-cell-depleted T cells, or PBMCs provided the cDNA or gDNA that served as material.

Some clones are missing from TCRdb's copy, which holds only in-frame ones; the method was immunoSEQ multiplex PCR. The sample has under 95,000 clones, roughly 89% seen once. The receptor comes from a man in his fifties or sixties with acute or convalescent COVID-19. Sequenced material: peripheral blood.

CDR3 amino acids: CASGRLTNGYEQYF. In DNA, the CDR3 is TGTGCCAGCGGCCGATTAACGAACGGGTACGAGCAGTACTTC. The V call is TRBV6-5, the J call TRBJ2-7; D gene unclear. V was trimmed by 8 bases and J by 4 bases, leaving 18 bases between them. The CDR3 has 14 amino acids. The germline V gene encodes CDR1 MNHEY and CDR2 SVGAGI.